The 6 T cell receptor beta chains below come from one sample, sequenced in a study of T cells in Graves' hyperthyroidism and ophthalmopathy. Amplification targeted TCR beta CDR3 regions from RNA transcripts. The HTBI primer set served for first-round RT-PCR of the TCR CDR3. In TCRdb, the multiplex PCR reads were re-called with MiXCR into one record per CDR3 protein. The data contain roughly 570,000 distinct CDR3 sequences, roughly 46% of them seen just once; the ten biggest clones take up over 15%. Sample: peripheral blood or thyroid tissue (not recorded which). Receptors originate from an adult woman with Graves' disease, either hyperthyroidism or ophthalmopathy (not recorded which).

This clonotype showed up many times. The chain has TRBV20-1 and TRBJ2-7, with 7 bases identical to TRBD2. V lost 6 bases, J lost 9 bases, and 23 bases stayed unmatched. The germline V gene has CDR1 DFQATT and CDR2 SNEGSKA (reference sequence). The CDR3 is 16 residues long. CDR3 residues: CSAYGLEQMVSSGQYF. The DNA of the CDR3 is TGCAGTGCCTACGGACTAGAGCAGATGGTTTCTTCCGGGCAGTACTTC.

A note on this clonotype: Being one base from a much bigger clone, this may be a read error. J is TRBJ2-5 and V is TRBV4-3; possible D gene TRBD2, 6 bases. The CDR3 has 16 residues. From germline, CDR1 is LGHNA and CDR2 YSLEER. CDR3 loop: CASGQERGGVWETQYF. CDR3 nucleotide sequence: TGCGCCAGCGGCCAAGAGAGGGGAGGAGTTTGGGAGACCCAGTACTTC.

There are many counts of this clonotype. V is TRBV12-3 or TRBV12-4 and J is TRBJ2-2, with 7 bases identical to TRBD2. V gave up 7 bases and J gave up 1 base; unmatched junction bases: 6. The CDR3 is made up of 15 amino acids. The CDR3 bases are TGTGCCAGCACCTCGCTAGCGGAGAACACCGGGGAGCTGTTTTTT. It is translated as CASTSLAENTGELFF.

This clonotype was counted only a few times. The chain combines TRBV15 with TRBJ1-6; D uncertain. CDR1 and CDR2 (germline): LNHNV, YYDKDF (reference sequence). This CDR3 comprises 15 residues. V lost 0 bases and J 6 bases, leaving 9 bases between the germline ends. The CDR3 reads CATSRDPDGNSPLHF. CDR3 nucleotide sequence: TGTGCCACCAGCAGAGACCCGGACGGTAATTCACCCCTCCACTTT.

This clonotype showed up many times. The chain combines TRBV6-6 with TRBJ1-5; D remains unclear. The V end lost 2 bases, the J end lost 3 bases, and 14 bases lay between the germline ends. Germline V gene lookup returns CDR1 MNHNY and CDR2 SVGAGI (reference sequence). The CDR3 is made up of 16 amino acids. The CDR3 region is CASSYGSDMNNQPQHF. As DNA, the CDR3 is TGTGCCAGCAGTTACGGGTCCGACATGAACAATCAGCCCCAGCATTTT.

The chain uses TRBV12-3 or TRBV12-4 and TRBJ1-4; D not resolved. Trimming left V 6 bases short and J 4 bases short, with 6 bases between. This CDR3 spans 12 amino acids. The CDR3 region is CASSYFNEKLFF. For the CDR3, the DNA is TGTGCCAGCAGCTACTTTAATGAAAAACTGTTTTTT.